This T cell receptor (beta chain) was documented in a study of control samples from healthy donors and cancer patients. Sequencing used immunoSEQ multiplex PCR; TCRdb keeps in-frame clones, though not all of them. Here the sample spans around 50,000 clones, around 90% being singletons. Germline V gene sequence: CDR1 SGHTA, CDR2 FQGNSA. V lost 5 bases to trimming and J lost 2 bases; unmatched junction nucleotides: 7. The CDR3 sequence is 16 residues long. The J gene is TRBJ2-1, the V gene TRBV7-2, with 9 positions matching TRBD1. The sequencing input was PBMCs. This receptor was obtained from a man in his forties with colorectal cancer. CDR3 sequence (DNA): TGTGCCAGCAGCGGAGACAGGGGGAGGGCCTACAATGAGCAGTTCTTC. As protein: CASSGDRGRAYNEQFF.